One sample yielded the 28 T cell receptor beta chains listed below, sequenced in a study of response to subunit inactivated influenza vaccine. One entry per CDR3 protein, called by TCRdb with MiXCR from the RT-PCR reads. The table records roughly 700,000 distinct CDR3 sequences, about 14% of them present only once. The source was PBMCs from blood, collected around 14 days before vaccination. The receptors were gathered from a man aged 50-59 years who received an inactivated influenza vaccine.

This clonotype has more than one count but fewer than ten. The chain couples TRBV5-1 to TRBJ2-3; either TRBD1 or TRBD2 may supply D (5 bases each). V was clipped by 3 bases and J by 0 bases, with 14 bases between them. Germline-derived CDR1 and CDR2 are SGHRS and YFSETQ. There are 16 residues in the CDR3. The CDR3 sequence is CASSSGGTLSTDTQYF. DNA of the CDR3: TGCGCCAGCAGCTCTGGTGGGACCCTAAGCACAGATACGCAGTATTTT.

This clonotype has just a few counts. CDR3 protein: CASSLAVSRDSPLHF. CDR3 bases: TGTGCCAGCAGCTTGGCCGTTTCCAGGGATTCACCCCTCCACTTT. This rearrangement joins TRBV5-6 to TRBJ1-6, with TRBD1 as a possible D gene (5 bases). Germline-derived CDR1 and CDR2 are SGHDT and YYEEEE. Deletions cut 0 bases from V and 8 bases from J, with 12 bases between. The CDR3 runs to 15 residues.

This chain uses TRBV6-2 or TRBV6-3 with TRBJ1-2, with TRBD1 matching over 7 bases. The CDR3 runs 14 residues. Germline loops: CDR1 MNHEY, CDR2 SVGEGT. With 11 bases clipped from V and 5 bases from J, the junction kept 14 bases outside the gene matches. Here the CDR3 DNA reads TGTGCCCTAAAAAAGGAAGGGGGCGATTATGGCTACACCTTC. It codes for CALKKEGGDYGYTF.

Only a few counts were recorded for this clonotype. The V and J genes are TRBV3-1 and TRBJ2-1; 8 positions agree with TRBD2. Germline trimming cut 6 bases from V and 7 bases from J; bases unmatched to any gene: 11. CDR1 LGHDT and CDR2 YNNKEL come from the germline V gene (reference sequence). This CDR3 contains 15 residues. CDR3 coding DNA: TGTGCCAGCAGTCCTACATACGGGACTAGGAATGAGCAGTTCTTC. Translating gives CASSPTYGTRNEQFF.

The V gene is TRBV9, the J gene TRBJ2-7, with TRBD1 matching over 7 bases. CDR1 and CDR2 (germline): SGDLS, YYNGEE. The CDR3 contains 14 residues. The ends lost 0 bases at V and 6 bases at J; junction bases unmatched: 6. CDR3 nucleotides: TGTGCCAGCAGCGTAGGGGACAGAGCCCGCGAGCAGTACTTC. Its protein product is CASSVGDRAREQYF.

This clonotype was observed at least ten times. This chain uses TRBV12-3 or TRBV12-4 with TRBJ2-5; D possibly corresponds to TRBD1 (6 bases). The V end was cut by 4 bases, the J end by 7 bases, with 16 bases between. This CDR3 spans 14 amino acids. The CDR3 DNA reads TGTGCCAGCAGTTCGATCGAGGAAGGGGGGACCCAGTACTTC. Encoded protein: CASSSIEEGGTQYF.

The chain links TRBV29-1 to TRBJ1-2; D is uncertain. Germline CDR1 reads SQVTM; CDR2 reads ANQGSEA. This CDR3 comprises 13 residues. V was clipped by 5 bases and J by 4 bases, with 14 bases between them. In DNA, the CDR3 is TGCAGCGTTACCGCAACTTTTCTCTATGGCTACACCTTC. It codes for CSVTATFLYGYTF.

This clonotype came up a few times. The chain has TRBV7-2 and TRBJ1-4; a weak D match, TRBD1 (6 bases). Per the germline V gene, CDR1 is SGHTA and CDR2 is FQGNSA. Trimming left V 5 bases short and J 13 bases short, with 17 bases between. The CDR3 consists of 13 residues. The CDR3 nucleotides read TGTGCCAGCAGCCCCGGGACAAATGGATTACTGTTTTTT. This encodes CASSPGTNGLLFF.

The rearrangement uses TRBV4-2 and TRBJ2-7; possibly TRBD1 for D (5 bases). Germline V gene lookup returns CDR1 LGHNA and CDR2 YNFKEQ. CDR3 length: 17 amino acids. Between the trimmed V and J ends, which lost 1 base and 0 bases, there was a span of 16 bases. The CDR3 loop is CASSQVFSGPSSYEQYF. CDR3 DNA sequence: TGTGCCAGCAGCCAAGTTTTCTCAGGGCCGAGCTCCTACGAGCAGTACTTC.

The J gene is TRBJ2-7, the V gene TRBV27; D may be TRBD1 (6 bases). The germline CDR1 and CDR2 sequences are MNHEY and SMNVEV (reference sequence). V was shortened by 6 bases and J by 3 bases, with 21 bases between the two germline ends. This CDR3 has 16 residues. The CDR3 here is CASSLGGHLRVYEQYF. The DNA for the CDR3 is TGTGCCAGCAGCCTAGGGGGACACTTAAGGGTCTACGAGCAGTACTTC.

This clonotype occurred a few times. The J gene is TRBJ2-7, the V gene TRBV10-3; D may correspond to TRBD1 or TRBD2 (5 bases each). V was cut by 4 bases and J by 5 bases, with 24 bases left in between. There are 17 residues in the CDR3. Germline-derived CDR1 and CDR2 are ENHRY and SYGVKD. The CDR3 here is CAISGGRGPETSHEQYF. As DNA, the CDR3 is TGTGCCATCAGTGGAGGACGGGGCCCTGAAACGAGCCACGAGCAGTACTTC.

The chain joins TRBV5-1 to TRBJ1-4; a possible D gene is TRBD1 (5 bases). Trimming took off 1 base at V and 6 bases at J, with 13 bases between the two ends. The CDR3 has 15 residues. The germline CDR1 and CDR2 sequences are SGHRS and YFSETQ. This CDR3 reads CASSLKLGTDEKLFF. The CDR3 nucleotides are TGCGCCAGCAGCTTGAAACTCGGGACGGATGAAAAACTGTTTTTT.

This clonotype has more than one count but fewer than ten. The chain has TRBV4-2 and TRBJ1-3, with D hard to call. The CDR3 is 17 amino acids. Germline-derived CDR1 and CDR2 are LGHNA and YNFKEQ. The V and J ends lost 0 bases and 0 bases respectively, with 12 bases between them. In DNA form, the CDR3 reads TGTGCCAGCAGCCAAGATCGAATGGGGTTCTCTGGAAACACCATATATTTT. Translating it yields CASSQDRMGFSGNTIYF.

This clonotype has just a few counts. The chain employs TRBV12-3 or TRBV12-4 and TRBJ1-5; 8 bases fit TRBD1. J lost 0 bases, V lost 5 bases, and 3 bases had no gene match. This CDR3 spans 15 amino acids. CDR3 sequence: CASSRDRGSNQPQHF. Here the CDR3 DNA reads TGTGCCAGCAGTAGAGACAGGGGTAGCAATCAGCCCCAGCATTTT.

J is TRBJ2-3 and V is TRBV29-1; D possibly corresponds to TRBD2 (6 bases). Trimming removed 5 bases at V and 8 bases at J, with 11 bases between. Germline loops: CDR1 SQVTM, CDR2 ANQGSEA. The CDR3 length is 11 residues. The CDR3 is CSVLGGATQYF. The CDR3 DNA is TGCAGCGTTCTGGGGGGAGCTACGCAGTATTTT.

The chain recombines TRBV6-6 with TRBJ2-2; 7 bases are shared with TRBD2. The CDR3 contains 13 residues. Germline lookup yields CDR1 MNHNY and CDR2 SVGAGI (reference sequence). V was clipped by 7 bases and J by 4 bases; unmatched bases: 3. CDR3: CASITGGTGELFF. CDR3 sequence (DNA): TGTGCCAGCATCACGGGGGGCACCGGGGAGCTGTTTTTT.

V is TRBV4-3 and J is TRBJ2-7; 7 bases map to TRBD1. The V gene end was trimmed by 2 bases and the J gene end by 0 bases; junction bases not matched to a gene: 4. The CDR3 has 15 residues. The germline CDR1 and CDR2 sequences are LGHNA and YSLEER. CDR3 DNA: TGCGCCAGCAGCCAAAAATACAGGGGCTCCTACGAGCAGTACTTC. Amino acid sequence: CASSQKYRGSYEQYF.

The CDR3 sequence is CASSPLGGGANEQFF. The CDR3 nucleotides are TGTGCCAGCAGCCCTCTAGGCGGGGGGGCCAATGAGCAGTTCTTC. V is TRBV28 and J is TRBJ2-1; 9 bases fit TRBD2. This CDR3 is built from 15 residues. Per germline, CDR1 MDHEN and CDR2 SYDVKM. Unmatched junction bases numbered 9, after V lost 6 bases and J lost 6 bases.

The genes are TRBV28 and TRBJ2-3; D is perhaps TRBD1 (6 bases). The CDR3 loop spans 12 amino acids. Germline V CDR1 and CDR2: MDHEN, SYDVKM. The V end was cut by 7 bases, the J end by 8 bases, with 13 bases between. The CDR3 loop reads CASTRFRGTQYF. CDR3 nucleotides: TGTGCCAGCACCCGGTTCAGGGGTACGCAGTATTTT.

This chain links TRBV10-3 with TRBJ2-1; tentative D call: TRBD2 (6 bases). Germline CDR1 is ENHRY and CDR2 is SYGVKD. The CDR3 extends over 14 amino acids. Trimming cost V 6 bases and J 4 bases, with 13 bases left between them. This CDR3 is CAIRGDGSYNEQFF. The CDR3 DNA sequence: TGTGCCATCAGGGGGGACGGGAGTTACAATGAGCAGTTCTTC.

This sequence joins TRBV30 and TRBJ2-7; the match to TRBD1 covers 9 bases. CDR3 size: 15 residues. The germline V gene encodes CDR1 GTSNPN and CDR2 SVGIG (reference sequence). The CDR3 region has the DNA TGTGCAACGGGACGAGGGACAGGGATTATCTACGAGCAGTACTTC. Translating it yields CATGRGTGIIYEQYF.

This clonotype appeared many times. The V gene is TRBV29-1, the J gene TRBJ2-2, with 7 bases identical to TRBD1. This CDR3 spans 14 amino acids. CDR1 and CDR2 (germline): SQVTM, ANQGSEA. The J segment lost 4 bases and the V segment lost 5 bases, leaving 7 bases of the junction unmatched. CDR3 DNA: TGCAGCGTTAGTCCGACAGGGATCACCGGGGAGCTGTTTTTT. Its translation: CSVSPTGITGELFF.

This clonotype was counted at least ten times. The V and J genes are TRBV11-2 and TRBJ2-1; D is uncertain. V lost 2 bases, J lost 6 bases, and 14 bases lay in between. Per the germline V gene, CDR1 is SGHAT and CDR2 is FQNNGV. This CDR3 is built from 15 residues. The CDR3 reads CASSLQARLFNEQFF. In DNA, the CDR3 is TGTGCCAGCAGCTTACAGGCGAGATTATTCAATGAGCAGTTCTTC.

The genes are TRBV12-3 or TRBV12-4 and TRBJ2-4; TRBD1 or TRBD2 may be the D gene (5 bases each). The CDR3 is 12 residues long. The V end was cut by 2 bases, the J end by 11 bases, with 10 bases between. The CDR3 bases are TGTGCCAGCAGTTTATCGGGGCCTTTTCAGTACTTC. Amino acid sequence: CASSLSGPFQYF.

This clonotype has only a few counts. The rearrangement uses TRBV5-1 and TRBJ2-3, with 9 bases fitting TRBD2. The V gene's germline CDR1 is SGHRS and CDR2 YFSETQ. CDR3 size: 15 residues. Trimming cost V 0 bases and J 8 bases; bases outside gene matches: 7. CDR3 protein: CASSLDSSGIGTQYF. The DNA of the CDR3 is TGCGCCAGCAGCTTGGATTCTAGCGGGATCGGTACGCAGTATTTT.

The chain is built from TRBV28 and TRBJ2-3, with D perhaps matching TRBD1 (5 bases). Between the trimmed V and J ends, which lost 2 bases and 1 base, there was a span of 16 bases. Germline lookup yields CDR1 MDHEN and CDR2 SYDVKM. CDR3 length: 17 amino acids. The CDR3 loop reads CASSLPQDRDGTDTQYF. In DNA form, the CDR3 reads TGTGCCAGCAGTTTACCCCAAGACAGAGATGGCACAGATACGCAGTATTTT.

This clonotype was seen only a few times. The genes are TRBV25-1 and TRBJ2-1; maybe TRBD2 (7 bases). In germline, CDR1 is MGHDK, CDR2 SYGVNS. CDR3 length: 13 residues. The germline V and J ends were trimmed by 5 bases and 7 bases, with 12 bases remaining between them. The CDR3 is CASSQGGENEQFF. The CDR3 bases are TGTGCCAGCAGTCAAGGGGGGGAGAATGAGCAGTTCTTC.

The chain is built from TRBV5-1 and TRBJ2-5; 7 nucleotides agree with TRBD2. The germline V gene has CDR1 SGHRS and CDR2 YFSETQ. This CDR3 is built from 17 residues. V shed 0 bases, J shed 9 bases, and the junction held 17 bases outside the gene matches. This chain's CDR3 is CASSLERLKRGPHAQYF. CDR3 coding DNA: TGCGCCAGCAGCTTGGAACGGTTAAAGCGGGGCCCCCACGCCCAGTACTTC. Full variable domain (missing parts from reference TRBV5-1 and TRBJ2-5): KAGVTQTPRYLIKTRGQQVTLSCSPISGHRSVSWYQQTPGQGLQFLFEYFSETQRNKGNFPGRFSGRQFSNSRSEMNVSTLELGDSALYLCASSLERLKRGPHAQYFGPGTRLLVL.